The 20 T cell receptor beta chains listed next were all sequenced from one sample in a study of T cell responses to AZD1222 COVID-19 vaccine (dated by TCRdb to 2020 to 2022). Interpreted using the paper, the time point label stands for: baseline before first vaccination. Receptor amplification or capture employed the immunoSEQ multiplex PCR assay. This immuneACCESS table, as held by TCRdb, lists in-frame sequences with V and J called but not all clones. Of the missing ones, under half trace to an unresolved V gene in checked studies; the others have no known cause. The sample yields over 130,000 clones; roughly 92% were counted once. The ten largest clones take up roughly 1.3% of the sample. This sample comprised peripheral blood, obtained on day 0 of AZD1222 vaccination. The receptor set was obtained from an adult in good health.

The chain is built from TRBV28 and TRBJ2-7; TRBD2 matches 13 bases. The V and J ends lost 8 bases and 5 bases, in that order; junction bases with no gene match: 9. The CDR3 totals 15 residues. CDR1 and CDR2 from the germline V gene are MDHEN and SYDVKM. The CDR3 sequence: CASSTSGRAVNEQYV. CDR3 nucleotides: TGTGCCAGCTCAACTAGCGGGAGGGCAGTCAACGAGCAGTACGTC.

This clone was seen just once. The V call is TRBV7-6, the J call TRBJ1-1; D unresolved. The V end lost 5 bases, the J end lost 2 bases, and 15 bases lay between the germline ends. From germline, CDR1 is SGHVS and CDR2 FNYEAQ. The CDR3 is 15 amino acids. CDR3 DNA sequence: TGTGCCAGCAGCCTCTTTGGCGGTGGCAACACTGAAGCTTTCTTT. It encodes CASSLFGGGNTEAFF.

This clone was recorded once. The chain uses TRBV28 and TRBJ1-2; 7 nucleotides agree with TRBD1. Germline assignment: CDR1 MDHEN and CDR2 SYDVKM. Trimming cost V 4 bases and J 8 bases; bases outside gene matches: 16. The CDR3 is made up of 16 amino acids. In DNA form, the CDR3 reads TGTGCCAGCAGTTCCCCTGGCTCGGAGGGGGCTTGGGGCTACACCTTC. Translation: CASSSPGSEGAWGYTF.

V and J are TRBV2 and TRBJ2-3; 10 nucleotides agree with TRBD2. Trimming removed 6 bases from V and 5 bases from J; junction bases left unmatched: 5. Germline CDR1 is SNHLY and CDR2 is FYNNEI. The CDR3 loop spans 14 amino acids. This chain's CDR3 is CASRSGGAEDTQYF. CDR3 DNA sequence: TGTGCCAGCAGGAGCGGGGGGGCCGAAGATACGCAGTATTTT.

The chain couples TRBV3-1 (or the pseudogene TRBV3-2) to TRBJ2-1, with D possibly TRBD2 on 6 matching bases. CDR3 length: 16 amino acids. V was trimmed by 4 bases and J by 4 bases, leaving 17 bases between them. Germline V gene sequence: CDR1 LGHDT, CDR2 YNNKEL (reference sequence). The CDR3 bases are TGTGCCAGCAGCCCCCGTTCGAGCGGGTATTACAATGAGCAGTTCTTC. Translating it yields CASSPRSSGYYNEQFF.

The rearrangement links TRBV3-1 (or the pseudogene TRBV3-2) to TRBJ1-1; D call uncertain. Germline values: CDR1 LGHDT, CDR2 YNNKEL (reference sequence). CDR3 length: 15 residues. V was cut by 1 base and J by 2 bases, with 11 bases left in between. CDR3 loop: CASSQAGASNTEAFF. For the CDR3, the DNA is TGTGCCAGCAGCCAAGCAGGTGCCTCTAACACTGAAGCTTTCTTT.

This chain joins TRBV9 and TRBJ1-1; 7 bases line up with TRBD1. There are 13 residues in the CDR3. The V segment lost 7 bases and the J segment 0 bases; nucleotides outside the gene matches: 3. Germline CDR1 is SGDLS and CDR2 is YYNGEE. The CDR3 bases are TGTGCCAGCGGGGACAGTATGAACACTGAAGCTTTCTTT. Protein sequence: CASGDSMNTEAFF.

The V call is TRBV7-8, the J call TRBJ1-1; D unclear. This CDR3 region has 15 residues. The germline V and J ends were trimmed by 2 bases and 6 bases, with 16 bases remaining between them. The germline CDR1 and CDR2 sequences are SGHVS and FQNEAQ. The CDR3 region is CASSLRAPSSAEAFF. DNA for the CDR3: TGTGCCAGCAGCTTAAGAGCGCCTTCATCGGCTGAAGCTTTCTTT.

The chain carries TRBV7-6 and TRBJ2-2; tentatively, D is TRBD2 (5 bases). This CDR3 contains 13 residues. The germline CDR1 and CDR2 sequences are SGHVS and FNYEAQ. V lost 5 bases and J lost 6, with 10 bases in between. CDR3 in amino acids: CASSPGLAGELFF. The CDR3 bases are TGTGCCAGCAGCCCGGGGTTGGCCGGGGAGCTGTTTTTT.

J is TRBJ2-3 and V is TRBV4-1, with TRBD2 as a possible D gene (7 bases). The CDR3 is 13 residues long. CDR1 is MGHRA, CDR2 YSYEKL, per germline. V lost 3 bases, J lost 8 bases, and 12 bases lay in between. CDR3 DNA sequence: TGCGCCAGCAGCCAGGCGGGGGCTCCTACGCAGTATTTT. This encodes CASSQAGAPTQYF.

The rearrangement joins TRBV5-1 to TRBJ2-3; 7 bases map to TRBD2. Per the germline V gene, CDR1 is SGHRS and CDR2 is YFSETQ. The CDR3 extends over 16 amino acids. The trim removed 0 bases at V and 1 base at J, leaving 5 bases unmatched. The CDR3 DNA is TGCGCCAGCAGCTTGGCCGGGGCGGGGGGCACAGATACGCAGTATTTT. Encoded protein: CASSLAGAGGTDTQYF.

As regards this clone: At one of its ends the junction is not consistent with the germline gene, which may arise from a read error. The chain couples TRBV10-2 to TRBJ1-1; D is ambiguous. There are 15 residues in the CDR3. The germline V gene encodes CDR1 WSHSY and CDR2 SAAADI. Written as DNA, the CDR3 is TGCGCCAGCAGTGTGAGAGGGTCGTCGAACCCTGAAGCTTTCTTT. Its translation is CASSVRGSSNPEAFF.

This rearrangement joins TRBV6-5 to TRBJ1-1; D may be TRBD1 (5 bases). The CDR3 covers 15 residues. V lost 0 bases to trimming and J lost 6 bases, with 14 bases between them. Germline CDR1 MNHEY, CDR2 SVGAGI. Here the CDR3 reads CASSYSSAGRAEAFF. The CDR3, as DNA: TGTGCCAGCAGTTACTCATCGGCGGGGCGGGCTGAAGCTTTCTTT.

In this sample, this clone turned up once. The CDR3 spells CASSQDRGVAFF. The CDR3 nucleotides read TGTGCCAGCAGCCAAGACCGGGGGGTAGCTTTCTTT. The chain couples TRBV3-1 (or the pseudogene TRBV3-2) to TRBJ1-1; D is possibly TRBD1 (5 bases). The ends were cut back, 0 bases at V and 10 bases at J, with 9 bases in the middle. The CDR3 totals 12 residues. Germline CDR1 LGHDT, CDR2 YNNKEL (reference sequence).

The chain joins TRBV3-1 (or the pseudogene TRBV3-2) to TRBJ2-2; 9 bases are a match to TRBD2. J was trimmed by 7 bases and V by 10 bases; bases with no gene match: 10. The CDR3 is 14 residues long. Germline loops: CDR1 LGHDT, CDR2 YNNKEL (reference sequence). The CDR3 DNA follows: TGTGCCACCTCTAGACTAGCGGTCAACGGGGAGCTGTTTTTT. Its protein is CATSRLAVNGELFF.

This rearrangement joins TRBV28 to TRBJ2-5; a possible D gene is TRBD2 (7 bases). Deletions cut 5 bases from V and 4 bases from J, with 20 bases between. Germline V CDR1 and CDR2: MDHEN, SYDVKM. The length of the CDR3 is 16 residues. The CDR3 coding sequence is TGTGCCAGCAGTCGAACCCCGGTGGGGGGGCGAGAGACCCAGTACTTC. Encoded protein: CASSRTPVGGRETQYF.

V gene TRBV5-1 combines with J gene TRBJ1-1, with a weak D call TRBD1 (6 bases). V shed 4 bases and J shed 1 base, with 20 bases lying between them. The CDR3 has 17 residues. The germline gives CDR1 SGHRS, CDR2 YFSETQ. CDR3 sequence reads: CASSLHLRGEENTEAFF. The DNA for the CDR3 is TGCGCCAGCAGCCTCCATCTGAGGGGGGAGGAGAACACTGAAGCTTTCTTT.

The chain combines TRBV7-2 with TRBJ1-2; 7 positions agree with TRBD1. CDR1 is SGHTA and CDR2 is FQGNSA in the germline V gene. After removal of 2 bases from V and 6 bases from J, the junction contained 3 bases not matched to a gene. The CDR3 is made up of 13 amino acids. This chain's CDR3 is CASSLTGEDGYTF. The CDR3 coding sequence is TGTGCCAGCAGCTTAACAGGGGAAGATGGCTACACCTTC.

This rearrangement joins TRBV5-1 to TRBJ1-1; TRBD1 matches 10 bases. This CDR3 region has 16 residues. The J segment lost 5 bases and the V segment lost 0 bases, leaving 7 bases of the junction unmatched. CDR1 and CDR2 (germline): SGHRS, YFSETQ. As DNA, the CDR3 is TGCGCCAGCAGCTTGGCCGACAGGGGGCGGGGGACTGAAGCTTTCTTT. Amino acid sequence: CASSLADRGRGTEAFF.

The chain uses TRBV10-3 and TRBJ1-1; D is ambiguous. The CDR3 contains 12 residues. From germline, CDR1 is ENHRY and CDR2 SYGVKD. V was clipped by 7 bases and J by 2 bases, with 8 bases between them. CDR3 coding DNA: TGTGCCATCAAGACCCTCAACACTGAAGCTTTCTTT. Translating gives CAIKTLNTEAFF.